A single sample gave rise to the 26 T cell receptor beta chains below, sequenced in a study of graft-versus-host responses after intestinal transplantation. The repertoire was sequenced with immunoSEQ multiplex PCR; TCRdb's copy has only in-frame clones and lacks some. This table has about 25,000 clones, 70% to 90% appearing once. This sample comprised PBMCs, obtained roughly 450 days after intestinal transplant. The receptors come from a human patient who received an intestinal transplant, so some T cells may come from the graft donor.

V usage is TRBV30 and J usage is TRBJ2-7, with TRBD2 matching 12 bases. Germline CDR1 GTSNPN, CDR2 SVGIG (reference sequence). The CDR3 runs 13 residues. After removal of 7 bases from V and 6 bases from J, the junction contained 7 bases not matched to a gene. Written as DNA, the CDR3 is TGTGCCTTAAGACTAGCGGGAGCTCGCGAGCAGTACTTC. Protein: CALRLAGAREQYF.

CDR3 residues: CASSLDGQNSGNTIYF. For the CDR3, the DNA is TGTGCCAGCAGCTTAGACGGACAGAACTCTGGAAACACCATATATTTT. The V and J genes are TRBV11-2 and TRBJ1-3; D is possibly TRBD1 (6 bases). This CDR3 has 16 amino acids. The germline CDR1 and CDR2 sequences are SGHAT and FQNNGV. The V gene lost 0 bases and the J gene lost 0 bases, with 9 bases spanning the gap.

A remark on this clone: The junction and the germline gene differ at one end; a read error may be behind it. The chain uses TRBV30 and TRBJ2-1; 10 bases agree with TRBD1. This CDR3 has 16 residues. Germline CDR1 is GTSNPN and CDR2 is SVGIG (reference sequence). The chain's CDR3 is CAWTSGTGDPYNERFF. CDR3 nucleotides: TGTGCCTGGACTTCCGGGACAGGGGACCCCTACAATGAGCGGTTCTTC.

The rearrangement links TRBV25-1 to TRBJ2-3; 8 positions match TRBD1. The junction had 6 bases not matched to a gene; V was cut back by 6 bases and J by 1 base. Germline CDR1 is MGHDK and CDR2 is SYGVNS. CDR3 length equals 15 residues. For the CDR3, the DNA is TGTGCCAGCAGCTACCAGGGGGCTCGCACAGATACGCAGTATTTT. It codes for CASSYQGARTDTQYF.

This clone has more than one count but fewer than ten. V is TRBV6-1 and J is TRBJ2-7; the D gene could be TRBD1 or TRBD2 (7 bases each). Germline V lookup: CDR1 MNHNS, CDR2 SASEGT. The CDR3 has 14 residues. Between the trimmed V and J ends, which lost 6 bases and 0 bases, there was a span of 12 bases. CDR3 residues: CASRGGGSSYEQYF. The CDR3 nucleotides are TGTGCCAGCAGAGGGGGCGGGAGCTCCTACGAGCAGTACTTC.

The rearrangement uses TRBV18 and TRBJ2-7; D is perhaps TRBD1 or TRBD2 (5 bases each). This CDR3 has 14 amino acids. V was clipped by 3 bases and J by 2 bases, with 11 bases between them. Looked up from germline, CDR1 is KGHSH and CDR2 is LQKENI. The chain's CDR3 is CASSPWDGAYEQYF. CDR3 DNA sequence: TGTGCCAGCTCACCGTGGGACGGAGCCTACGAGCAGTACTTC.

The table lists this clone with a few counts. V and J are TRBV6-5 and TRBJ1-3; TRBD1 matches 7 bases. CDR1 is MNHEY, CDR2 SVGAGI, per germline. CDR3 length: 14 amino acids. Trimming cost V 6 bases and J 0 bases; bases outside gene matches: 2. The CDR3 bases are TGTGCCAGCAGGGCAGGGGGCTCTGGAAACACCATATATTTT. Protein product: CASRAGGSGNTIYF.

V gene TRBV2 combines with J gene TRBJ2-2, with no clear D. V shed 11 bases and J shed 4 bases, with 17 bases lying between them. This CDR3 contains 14 residues. Germline CDR1 and CDR2: SNHLY and FYNNEI. This CDR3 reads CAGRDGLATGELFF. DNA for the CDR3: TGTGCCGGACGTGACGGGTTGGCCACCGGGGAGCTGTTTTTT.

This clone has more than one count but fewer than ten. V is TRBV6-5 and J is TRBJ2-7, with a possible D match to TRBD2 (7 bases). The length of the CDR3 is 13 residues. V was cut by 6 bases and J by 7 bases, with 16 bases left in between. The germline V gene encodes CDR1 MNHEY and CDR2 SVGAGI. For the CDR3, the DNA is TGTGCCAGCAGCATCCGGGGGGCGAGGGAGCAGTACTTC. Its translation is CASSIRGAREQYF.

V gene TRBV18 combines with J gene TRBJ2-5, with D possibly matching TRBD1 (6 bases). V was shortened by 3 bases and J by 5 bases, with 10 bases between the two germline ends. Germline V lookup: CDR1 KGHSH, CDR2 LQKENI. This CDR3 comprises 13 residues. The CDR3 DNA reads as TGTGCCAGCTCACCTACAGGGTTGGAGACCCAGTACTTC. Its protein product is CASSPTGLETQYF.

The chain joins TRBV5-1 to TRBJ2-2, with a tentative D call TRBD1 (5 bases). This CDR3 has 14 amino acids. Germline lookup yields CDR1 SGHRS and CDR2 YFSETQ. V was clipped by 1 base and J by 3 bases, with 7 bases between them. CDR3 in amino acids: CASSLRGDTGELFF. CDR3 DNA: TGCGCCAGCAGCTTGAGGGGCGACACCGGGGAGCTGTTTTTT.

This clone has a single count. The CDR3 sequence: CASSLGTGLYNEQFF. The DNA for the CDR3 is TGTGCCAGCAGCTTAGGCACAGGACTCTACAATGAGCAGTTCTTC. The rearrangement links TRBV7-8 to TRBJ2-1; D could derive from TRBD1 or TRBD2 (5 bases each). CDR3 length: 15 amino acids. Looked up from germline, CDR1 is SGHVS and CDR2 is FQNEAQ. The V end was cut by 1 base, the J end by 3 bases, with 10 bases between.

The V gene is TRBV6-6, the J gene TRBJ2-3, with 10 bases lining up with TRBD1. This CDR3 is built from 16 residues. V trimming: 4 bases; J trimming: 5 bases; junction bases outside the gene matches: 9. Germline loops: CDR1 MNHNY, CDR2 SVGAGI (reference sequence). The CDR3: CASSFFRQGAVDTQYF. DNA of the CDR3: TGTGCCAGCAGTTTCTTCAGACAGGGGGCGGTAGATACGCAGTATTTT.

The chain has TRBV14 and TRBJ1-1; 9 bases are a match to TRBD1. The CDR3 spans 14 residues. From germline, CDR1 is SGHDN and CDR2 FVKESK. The V and J ends lost 8 bases and 5 bases, in that order; junction bases with no gene match: 9. CDR3 sequence: CASRVTGGGTEAFF. In DNA form, the CDR3 reads TGTGCCAGCCGCGTGACAGGGGGAGGGACTGAAGCTTTCTTT. Based on the CDR3 plus reference TRBV14 and TRBJ1-1, the full variable domain is EAGVTQFPSHSVIEKGQTVTLRCDPISGHDNLYWYRRVMGKEIKFLLHFVKESKQDESGMPNNRFLAERTGGTYSTLKVQPAELEDSGVYFCASRVTGGGTEAFFGQGTRLTVV.

This chain joins TRBV30 and TRBJ1-3; 7 nucleotides match TRBD1. The J segment lost 0 bases and the V segment lost 5 bases, leaving 4 bases of the junction unmatched. The CDR3 length is 14 residues. Germline-derived CDR1 and CDR2 are GTSNPN and SVGIG (reference sequence). The CDR3 DNA reads as TGTGCCTGGGAGACAGGGTTCTCTGGAAACACCATATATTTT. Translation: CAWETGFSGNTIYF.

The chain combines TRBV11-2 with TRBJ2-3; unclear D gene. The CDR3 contains 13 residues. CDR1 and CDR2 (germline): SGHAT, FQNNGV. Deletions cut 5 bases from V and 15 bases from J, with 21 bases between. The CDR3 DNA follows: TGTGCCAGCAGCGTACAAATGGACCTTGGTATCTATTTT. Its protein is CASSVQMDLGIYF.

This rearrangement joins TRBV30 to TRBJ2-1, with a weak D call TRBD2 (5 bases). CDR1 and CDR2 from the germline V gene are GTSNPN and SVGIG (reference sequence). The CDR3 runs to 13 residues. Between the trimmed V and J ends, which lost 0 bases and 8 bases, there was a span of 11 bases. For the CDR3, the DNA is TGTGCCTGGAGTGTCTCTACGGGATATGAGCAGTTCTTC. Translating gives CAWSVSTGYEQFF.

V usage is TRBV7-9 and J usage is TRBJ1-2, with a weak D call TRBD1 (5 bases). Germline CDR1 and CDR2: SEHNR and FQNEAQ (reference sequence). Trimming stripped 5 bases from V and 7 bases from J, with 17 bases between. The CDR3 consists of 14 residues. This CDR3 is CASSPPRGRVGYTF. The CDR3 nucleotides are TGTGCCAGCAGCCCACCAAGGGGAAGGGTTGGCTACACCTTC.

J is TRBJ2-1 and V is TRBV9; no reliable D call. This CDR3 is 15 amino acids long. V lost 3 bases, J lost 0 bases, and 10 bases lay in between. Germline values: CDR1 SGDLS, CDR2 YYNGEE. CDR3 coding DNA: TGTGCCAGCAGCGCTCAGTCTAGCTCCTACAATGAGCAGTTCTTC. It codes for CASSAQSSSYNEQFF.

The rearrangement joins TRBV5-1 to TRBJ2-1, with D possibly being TRBD2 (6 bases). V lost 5 bases, J lost 7 bases, and 16 bases lay in between. This CDR3 is 14 amino acids long. CDR1 is SGHRS, CDR2 YFSETQ, per germline. The CDR3 DNA reads as TGCGCCAGCAGAGAGACTAGGGGAAGGAATGAGCAGTTCTTC. Translated, it gives CASRETRGRNEQFF. Full variable domain (outside the CDR3, taken from reference TRBV5-1 and TRBJ2-1): KAGVTQTPRYLIKTRGQQVTLSCSPISGHRSVSWYQQTPGQGLQFLFEYFSETQRNKGNFPGRFSGRQFSNSRSEMNVSTLELGDSALYLCASRETRGRNEQFFGPGTRLTVL.

On this clone itself: This CDR3 is also generated by other DNA sequences in the sample. The chain employs TRBV30 and TRBJ2-7; no firm D call. From germline, CDR1 is GTSNPN and CDR2 SVGIG (reference sequence). Trimming pared 2 bases from V and 3 bases from J, leaving 17 bases between. This CDR3 has 15 residues. The CDR3 loop reads CAWSPGRVGSYEQYF. CDR3 DNA: TGTGCCTGGAGTCCCGGTCGGGTGGGAAGCTACGAGCAGTACTTC.

The chain uses TRBV11-3 and TRBJ2-3; possible D gene TRBD2, 5 bases. Germline values: CDR1 SGHNT, CDR2 YENEEA. V was shortened by 4 bases and J by 5 bases, with 13 bases between the two germline ends. The CDR3 extends over 14 amino acids. CDR3 residues: CASSSRHRGDTQYF. Written as DNA, the CDR3 is TGTGCCAGCAGCTCACGCCATCGGGGAGATACGCAGTATTTT.

The chain carries TRBV7-9 and TRBJ1-1; D not certain. Germline-derived CDR1 and CDR2 are SEHNR and FQNEAQ (reference sequence). There are 13 residues in the CDR3. Trimming stripped 4 bases from V and 3 bases from J, with 9 bases between. Written as DNA, the CDR3 is TGTGCCAGCAGCTCCCTACTTTACACTGAAGCTTTCTTT. It specifies CASSSLLYTEAFF. Complete variable domain (other parts from reference TRBV7-9 and TRBJ1-1): DTGVSQNPRHKITKRGQNVTFRCDPISEHNRLYWYRQTLGQGPEFLTYFQNEAQLEKSRLLSDRFSAERPKGSFSTLEIQRTEQGDSAMYLCASSSLLYTEAFFGQGTRLTVV.

This clone has a handful of counts. The V gene is TRBV6-6, the J gene TRBJ2-6; a weak D match, TRBD1 (6 bases). CDR3 size: 15 residues. The germline V gene encodes CDR1 MNHNY and CDR2 SVGAGI (reference sequence). V lost 10 bases, J lost 0 bases, and 13 bases lay in between. CDR3 in amino acids: CATRGAGSGANVLTF. The CDR3 bases are TGTGCCACCAGGGGTGCTGGCTCTGGGGCCAACGTCCTGACTTTC.

This sequence joins TRBV6-5 and TRBJ2-5; a possible D gene is TRBD2 (5 bases). The V gene's germline CDR1 is MNHEY and CDR2 SVGAGI. With 0 bases removed from V and 2 bases from J, the gap between germline ends came to 7 bases. The CDR3 runs to 14 residues. The CDR3 sequence: CASSYSRAQETQYF. DNA of the CDR3: TGTGCCAGCAGTTACTCGCGGGCACAAGAGACCCAGTACTTC.

The chain is built from TRBV30 and TRBJ2-7; 12 bases are a match to TRBD2. With 0 bases clipped from V and 1 base from J, the junction kept 7 bases outside the gene matches. CDR1 and CDR2 (germline): GTSNPN, SVGIG (reference sequence). The CDR3 is 17 residues long. The CDR3, as DNA: TGTGCCTGGAGTGTACTAGCGGGAGGACCCTTTTCCTACGAGCAGTACTTC. This encodes CAWSVLAGGPFSYEQYF.